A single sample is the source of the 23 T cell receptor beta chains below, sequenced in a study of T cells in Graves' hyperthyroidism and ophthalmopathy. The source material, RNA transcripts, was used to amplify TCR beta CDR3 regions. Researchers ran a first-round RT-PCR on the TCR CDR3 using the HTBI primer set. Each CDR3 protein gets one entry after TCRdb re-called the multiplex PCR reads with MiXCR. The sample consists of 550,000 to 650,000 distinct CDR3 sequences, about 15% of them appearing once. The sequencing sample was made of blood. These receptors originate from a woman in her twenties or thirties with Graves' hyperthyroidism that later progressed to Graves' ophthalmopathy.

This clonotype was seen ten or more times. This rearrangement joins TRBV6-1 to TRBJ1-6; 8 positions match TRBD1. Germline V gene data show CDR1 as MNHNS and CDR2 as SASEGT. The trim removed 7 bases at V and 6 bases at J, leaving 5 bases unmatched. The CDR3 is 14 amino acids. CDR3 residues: CASKSGQGNSPLHF. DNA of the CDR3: TGTGCCAGCAAGAGTGGACAGGGTAATTCACCCCTCCACTTT.

The CDR3 DNA reads as TGTGCCAGCAGCGACCTTACTAGCGGGAAAGATACGCAGTATTTT. Amino acids: CASSDLTSGKDTQYF. This chain connects TRBV9 to TRBJ2-3, with 10 nucleotides matching TRBD2. Trimming at V came to 3 bases and at J to 5 bases, leaving 6 bases not matched to a gene. Germline V gene sequence: CDR1 SGDLS, CDR2 YYNGEE. CDR3 length equals 15 residues.

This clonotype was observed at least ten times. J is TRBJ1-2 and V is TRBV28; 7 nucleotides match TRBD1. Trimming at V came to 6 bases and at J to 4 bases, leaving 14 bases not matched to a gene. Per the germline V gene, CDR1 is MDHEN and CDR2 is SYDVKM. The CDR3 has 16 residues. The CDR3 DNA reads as TGTGCCAGCAGGCCTCTCCATACAGGGGATCCCTATGGCTACACCTTC. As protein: CASRPLHTGDPYGYTF.

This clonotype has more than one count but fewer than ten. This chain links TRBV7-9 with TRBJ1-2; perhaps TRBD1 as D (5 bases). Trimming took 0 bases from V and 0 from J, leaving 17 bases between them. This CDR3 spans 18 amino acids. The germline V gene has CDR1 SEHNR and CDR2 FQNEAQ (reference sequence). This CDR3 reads CASSLAGLGGVSNYGYTF. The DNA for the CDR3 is TGTGCCAGCAGCTTAGCGGGGTTAGGAGGGGTTTCTAACTATGGCTACACCTTC.

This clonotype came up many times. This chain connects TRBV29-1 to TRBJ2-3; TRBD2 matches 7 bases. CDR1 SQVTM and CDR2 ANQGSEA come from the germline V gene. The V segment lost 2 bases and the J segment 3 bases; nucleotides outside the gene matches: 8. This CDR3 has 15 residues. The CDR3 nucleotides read TGCAGCGTTGAACTAAGGCGGGAGAGAACAGATACGCAGTATTTT. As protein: CSVELRRERTDTQYF.

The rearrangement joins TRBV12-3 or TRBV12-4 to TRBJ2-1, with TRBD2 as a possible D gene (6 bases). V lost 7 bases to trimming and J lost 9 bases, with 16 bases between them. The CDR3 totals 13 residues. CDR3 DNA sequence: TGTGCCAGCATCCCAAACGGGGGTACTGAGCAGTTCTTC. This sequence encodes CASIPNGGTEQFF.

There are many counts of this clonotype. The CDR3 DNA reads as TGTGCCAGCAGTTACTCGGCGTCTAGCGGGAGGGGTGCGGGACCTCGTAGAAAAGAGACCCAGTACTTC. It is translated as CASSYSASSGRGAGPRRKETQYF. The chain links TRBV6-2 or TRBV6-3 to TRBJ2-5; 12 bases agree with TRBD2. CDR1 and CDR2 from the germline V gene are MNHEY and SVGEGT. V shed 0 bases, J shed 3 bases, and the junction held 23 bases outside the gene matches. The CDR3 is 23 residues long.

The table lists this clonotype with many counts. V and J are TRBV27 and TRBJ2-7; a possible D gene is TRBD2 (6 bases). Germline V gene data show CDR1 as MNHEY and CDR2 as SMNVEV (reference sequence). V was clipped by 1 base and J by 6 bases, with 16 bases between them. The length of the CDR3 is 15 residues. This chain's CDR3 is CASSLYAGNSLEQYF. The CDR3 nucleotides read TGTGCCAGCAGTTTATACGCGGGAAATTCTCTCGAGCAGTACTTC.

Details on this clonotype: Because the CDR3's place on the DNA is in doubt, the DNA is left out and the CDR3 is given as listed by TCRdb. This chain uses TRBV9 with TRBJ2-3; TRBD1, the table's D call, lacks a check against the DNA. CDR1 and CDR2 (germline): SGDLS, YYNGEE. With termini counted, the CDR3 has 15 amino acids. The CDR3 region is CASSVVGQGTDTQSF.

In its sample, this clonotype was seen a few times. CDR3 in amino acids: CASTRGSTDTQYF. CDR3 sequence (DNA): TGTGCCAGCACGAGGGGAAGCACAGATACGCAGTATTTT. This chain uses TRBV9 with TRBJ2-3, with D possibly being TRBD1 or TRBD2 (5 bases each). V was clipped by 6 bases and J by 0 bases, with 8 bases between them. CDR3 length equals 13 residues. Germline loops: CDR1 SGDLS, CDR2 YYNGEE. The full variable domain, its missing parts supplied by reference TRBV9 and TRBJ2-3, is DSGVTQTPKHLITATGQRVTLRCSPRSGDLSVYWYQQSLDQGLQFLIQYYNGEERAKGNILERFSAQQFPDLHSELNLSSLELGDSALYFCASTRGSTDTQYFGPGTRLTVL.

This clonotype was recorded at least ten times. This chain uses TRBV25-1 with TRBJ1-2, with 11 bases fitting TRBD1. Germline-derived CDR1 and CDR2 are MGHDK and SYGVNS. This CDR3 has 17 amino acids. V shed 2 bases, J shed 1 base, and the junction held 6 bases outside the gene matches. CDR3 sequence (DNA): TGTGCCAGCAGTGAACGAGAGGACAGGGGGCATAACTATGGCTACACCTTC. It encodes CASSEREDRGHNYGYTF.

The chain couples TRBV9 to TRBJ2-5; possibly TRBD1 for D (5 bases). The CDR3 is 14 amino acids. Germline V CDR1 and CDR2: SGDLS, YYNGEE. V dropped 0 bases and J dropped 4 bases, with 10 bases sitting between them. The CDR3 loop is CASSVDRGAETQYF. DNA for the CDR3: TGTGCCAGCAGCGTAGATAGGGGTGCAGAGACCCAGTACTTC. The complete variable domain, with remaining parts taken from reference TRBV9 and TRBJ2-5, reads DSGVTQTPKHLITATGQRVTLRCSPRSGDLSVYWYQQSLDQGLQFLIQYYNGEERAKGNILERFSAQQFPDLHSELNLSSLELGDSALYFCASSVDRGAETQYFGPGTRLLVL.

This CDR3 is CASSYTDRGIGNQPQHF. CDR3 sequence (DNA): TGTGCCAGCAGTTATACCGACAGGGGGATCGGGAATCAGCCCCAGCATTTT. This rearrangement joins TRBV7-2 to TRBJ1-5, with 9 bases fitting TRBD1. Germline loops: CDR1 SGHTA, CDR2 FQGNSA. The V and J ends lost 6 bases and 4 bases, in that order; junction bases with no gene match: 13. The CDR3 is made up of 17 amino acids.

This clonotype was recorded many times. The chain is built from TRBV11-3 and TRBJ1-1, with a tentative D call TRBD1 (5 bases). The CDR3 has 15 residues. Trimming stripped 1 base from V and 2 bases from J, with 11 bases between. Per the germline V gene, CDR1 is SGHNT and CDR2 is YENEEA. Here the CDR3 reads CASSLGQGTNTEAFF. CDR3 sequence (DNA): TGTGCCAGCAGCTTAGGCCAGGGTACCAACACTGAAGCTTTCTTT.

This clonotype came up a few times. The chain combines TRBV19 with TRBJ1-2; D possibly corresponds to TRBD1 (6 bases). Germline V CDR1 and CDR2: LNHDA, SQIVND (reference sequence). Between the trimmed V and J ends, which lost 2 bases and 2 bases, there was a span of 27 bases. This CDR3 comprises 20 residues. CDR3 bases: TGTGCCAGTAGTATACGGGGTGTCTTCGCGGAGACGACAGGCAACTATGGCTACACCTTC. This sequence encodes CASSIRGVFAETTGNYGYTF. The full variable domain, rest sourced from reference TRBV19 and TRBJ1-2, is DGGITQSPKYLFRKEGQNVTLSCEQNLNHDAMYWYRQDPGQGLRLIYYSQIVNDFQKGDIAEGYSVSREKKESFPLTVTSAQKNPTAFYLCASSIRGVFAETTGNYGYTFGSGTRLTVV.

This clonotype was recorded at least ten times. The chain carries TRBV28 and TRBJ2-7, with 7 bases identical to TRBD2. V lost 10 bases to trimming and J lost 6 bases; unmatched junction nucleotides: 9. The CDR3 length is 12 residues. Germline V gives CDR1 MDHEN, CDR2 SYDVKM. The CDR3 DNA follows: TGTGCCATTAGGAGAAGGGAGGGCGAGCAGTACTTC. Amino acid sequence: CAIRRREGEQYF.

The CDR3 bases are TGTGCCAGCAGTTATCAGCCCCAGCATTTT. It encodes CASSYQPQHF. This chain uses TRBV28 with TRBJ1-5; D is undetermined. Per the germline V gene, CDR1 is MDHEN and CDR2 is SYDVKM. This CDR3 is built from 10 residues. Trimming cost V 4 bases and J 5 bases, with 0 bases left between them.

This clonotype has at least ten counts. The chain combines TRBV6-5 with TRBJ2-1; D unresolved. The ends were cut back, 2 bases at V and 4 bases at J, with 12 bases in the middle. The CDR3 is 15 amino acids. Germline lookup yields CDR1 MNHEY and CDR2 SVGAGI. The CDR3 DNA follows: TGTGCCAGCAGTTACAACCACCCCAGGTACAATGAGCAGTTCTTC. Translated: CASSYNHPRYNEQFF.

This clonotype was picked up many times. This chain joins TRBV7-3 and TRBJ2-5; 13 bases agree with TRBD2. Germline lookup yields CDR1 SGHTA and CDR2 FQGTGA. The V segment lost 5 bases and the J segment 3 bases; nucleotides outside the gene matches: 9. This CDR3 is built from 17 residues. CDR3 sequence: CASSRGLAGVGKETQYF. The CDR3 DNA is TGTGCCAGCAGCCGAGGACTAGCGGGAGTTGGGAAAGAGACCCAGTACTTC.

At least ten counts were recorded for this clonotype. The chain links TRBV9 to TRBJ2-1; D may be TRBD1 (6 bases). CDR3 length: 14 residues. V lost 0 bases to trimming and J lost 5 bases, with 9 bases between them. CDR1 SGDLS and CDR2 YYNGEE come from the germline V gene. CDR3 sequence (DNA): TGTGCCAGCAGCGTAGCGGGACATAACAATGAGCAGTTCTTC. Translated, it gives CASSVAGHNNEQFF.

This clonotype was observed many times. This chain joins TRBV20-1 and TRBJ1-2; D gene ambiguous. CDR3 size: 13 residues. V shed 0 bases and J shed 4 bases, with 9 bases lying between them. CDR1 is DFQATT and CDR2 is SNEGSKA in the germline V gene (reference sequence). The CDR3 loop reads CSARDPPLYGYTF. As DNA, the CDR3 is TGCAGTGCTAGAGATCCCCCACTCTATGGCTACACCTTC.

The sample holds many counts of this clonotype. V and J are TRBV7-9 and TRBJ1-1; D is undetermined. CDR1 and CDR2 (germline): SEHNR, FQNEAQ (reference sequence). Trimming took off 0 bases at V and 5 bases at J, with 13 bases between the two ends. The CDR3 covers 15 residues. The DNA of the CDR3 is TGTGCCAGCAGCTTAGCAGTCGCAGGTGGAACTGAAGCTTTCTTT. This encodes CASSLAVAGGTEAFF.

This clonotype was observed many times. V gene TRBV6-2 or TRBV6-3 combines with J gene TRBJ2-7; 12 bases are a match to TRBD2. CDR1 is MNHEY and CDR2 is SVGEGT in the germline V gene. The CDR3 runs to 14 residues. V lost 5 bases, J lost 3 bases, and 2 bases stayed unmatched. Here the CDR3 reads CASSKTSGSYEQYF. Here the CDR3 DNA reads TGTGCCAGCAGTAAGACTAGCGGGAGCTACGAGCAGTACTTC.